A single sample gave rise to the 3 T cell receptor beta chains below, sequenced in a study of shared clonotypes between healthy human individuals. Produced via immunoSEQ multiplex PCR; TCRdb's table is partial and in-frame only. This table has over 1.4 million clones, approximately 96% appearing once. The sample comprised naive CD4+ T cells sorted from blood. Subset of the sample: CD45RA+ positively selected. Receptors were obtained from a man aged 30-40 years in good health.

This clone appeared once. The chain uses TRBV7-6 and TRBJ2-7; D is possibly TRBD1 (5 bases). The length of the CDR3 is 15 residues. V gave up 0 bases and J gave up 3 bases, with 12 bases separating them. CDR1 is SGHVS and CDR2 is FNYEAQ in the germline V gene. CDR3 sequence: CASSLAGVGDYEQYF. As DNA, the CDR3 is TGTGCCAGCAGCTTAGCAGGGGTTGGGGACTACGAGCAGTACTTC.

As concerns this clone: Other DNA variants within this sample encode the same CDR3. V and J are TRBV7-3 and TRBJ2-3, with D unresolved. The CDR3 covers 12 residues. Trimming cost V 0 bases and J 5 bases, with 3 bases left between them. Germline V lookup: CDR1 SGHTA, CDR2 FQGTGA. CDR3: CASSLTRDTQYF. The DNA of the CDR3 is TGTGCCAGCAGCTTAACACGAGATACGCAGTATTTT.

The chain links TRBV5-1 to TRBJ2-2; 7 bases match TRBD2. With 0 bases clipped from V and 6 bases from J, the junction kept 5 bases outside the gene matches. CDR1 is SGHRS, CDR2 YFSETQ, per germline. There are 15 residues in the CDR3. The CDR3 DNA reads TGCGCCAGCAGCTTGGGTAGCGGGTTGGCCGGGGAGCTGTTTTTT. The encoded protein is CASSLGSGLAGELFF.